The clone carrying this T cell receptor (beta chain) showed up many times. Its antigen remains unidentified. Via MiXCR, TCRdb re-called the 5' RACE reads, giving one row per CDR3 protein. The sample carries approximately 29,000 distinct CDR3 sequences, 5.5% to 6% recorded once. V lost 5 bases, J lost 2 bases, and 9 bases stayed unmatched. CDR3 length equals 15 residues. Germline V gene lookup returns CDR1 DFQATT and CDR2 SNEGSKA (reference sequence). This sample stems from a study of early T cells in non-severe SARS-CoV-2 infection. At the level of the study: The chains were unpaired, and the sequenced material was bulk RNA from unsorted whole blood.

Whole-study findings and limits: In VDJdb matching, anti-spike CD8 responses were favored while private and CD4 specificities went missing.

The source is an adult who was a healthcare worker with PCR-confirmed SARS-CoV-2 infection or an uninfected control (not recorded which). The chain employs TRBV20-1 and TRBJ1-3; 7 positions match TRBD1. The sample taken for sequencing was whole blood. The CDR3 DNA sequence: TGCAGTGCTTCCCGGGACAGTAGAGCTGGAAACACCATATATTTT. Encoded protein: CSASRDSRAGNTIYF.